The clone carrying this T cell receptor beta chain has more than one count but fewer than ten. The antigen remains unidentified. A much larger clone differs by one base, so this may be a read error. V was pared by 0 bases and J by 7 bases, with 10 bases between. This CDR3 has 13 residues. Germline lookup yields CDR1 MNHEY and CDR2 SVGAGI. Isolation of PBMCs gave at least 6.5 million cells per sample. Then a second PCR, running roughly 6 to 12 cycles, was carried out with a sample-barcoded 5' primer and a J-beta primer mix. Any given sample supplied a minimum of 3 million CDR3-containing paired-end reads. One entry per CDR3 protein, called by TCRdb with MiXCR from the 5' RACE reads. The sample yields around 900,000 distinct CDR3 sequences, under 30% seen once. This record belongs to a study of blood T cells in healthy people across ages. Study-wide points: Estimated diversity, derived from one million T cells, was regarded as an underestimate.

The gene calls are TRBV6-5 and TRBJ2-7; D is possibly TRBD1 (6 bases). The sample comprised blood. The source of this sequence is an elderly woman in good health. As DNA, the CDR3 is TGTGCCAGCAGTTACTCTGGGGGCAATGAGCAGTACTTC. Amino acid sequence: CASSYSGGNEQYF.